The 8 T cell receptor beta chains below all came from one sample that was sequenced in a study of T cells in Graves' hyperthyroidism and ophthalmopathy. RNA transcripts were the template for amplifying TCR beta CDR3 regions. Using the HTBI primer set, a first-round RT-PCR was run on the TCR CDR3. MiXCR, applied by TCRdb to the multiplex PCR reads, yields one record per CDR3 protein. The table has 750,000 to 950,000 distinct CDR3 sequences, 38% seen once. The sequencing input was blood. The receptors here all came from a man aged 18 to 29 with Graves' hyperthyroidism.

This chain joins TRBV6-1 and TRBJ1-4; the match to TRBD1 covers 8 bases. Germline CDR1 is MNHNS and CDR2 is SASEGT. J was trimmed by 3 bases and V by 5 bases; bases with no gene match: 14. The CDR3 runs 18 residues. The CDR3 spells CASSLYAGGFLPNEKLFF. Written as DNA, the CDR3 is TGTGCCAGCAGTCTGTACGCAGGGGGCTTCCTTCCTAATGAAAAACTGTTTTTT.

The rearrangement joins TRBV7-2 to TRBJ1-4; perhaps TRBD1 as D (5 bases). The CDR3 runs to 17 residues. Trimming removed 2 bases at V and 5 bases at J, with 18 bases between. Germline CDR1 is SGHTA and CDR2 is FQGNSA. The CDR3 spells CASSLIERGQMNEKLFF. CDR3 nucleotide sequence: TGTGCCAGCAGCTTAATTGAGAGGGGCCAGATGAATGAAAAACTGTTTTTT. Looking up the rest from reference TRBV7-2 and TRBJ1-4 gives the full variable domain: GAGVSQSPSNKVTEKGKDVELRCDPISGHTALYWYRQSLGQGLEFLIYFQGNSAPDKSGLPSDRFSAERTGGSVSTLTIQRTQQEDSAVYLCASSLIERGQMNEKLFFGSGTQLSVL.

The gene calls are TRBV14 and TRBJ1-4, with D maybe TRBD1 (6 bases). Germline-derived CDR1 and CDR2 are SGHDN and FVKESK. This CDR3 is 14 amino acids long. V shed 4 bases and J shed 10 bases, with 16 bases lying between them. The CDR3 region is CASSPDRFYGKLFF. Here the CDR3 DNA reads TGTGCCAGCAGCCCCGACAGGTTTTATGGAAAACTGTTTTTT. The full variable domain, completed using reference TRBV14 and TRBJ1-4, is EAGVTQFPSHSVIEKGQTVTLRCDPISGHDNLYWYRRVMGKEIKFLLHFVKESKQDESGMPNNRFLAERTGGTYSTLKVQPAELEDSGVYFCASSPDRFYGKLFFGSGTQLSVL.

This clonotype was counted between two and nine times. This chain joins TRBV10-3 and TRBJ1-2, with D possibly matching TRBD1 (5 bases). Germline CDR1 reads ENHRY; CDR2 reads SYGVKD. Trimming removed 4 bases at V and 6 bases at J, with 9 bases between. The CDR3 has 12 amino acids. The CDR3 DNA is TGTGCCATCAGTGGTCAGGGAGATGGCTACACCTTC. As protein: CAISGQGDGYTF.

The rearrangement uses TRBV25-1 and TRBJ1-3, with TRBD1 identical over 9 bases. J was trimmed by 4 bases and V by 5 bases; bases with no gene match: 6. Germline values: CDR1 MGHDK, CDR2 SYGVNS. This CDR3 spans 15 amino acids. The CDR3 DNA is TGTGCCAGCAGTTACGGGGACAGGGAAGGAAACACCATATATTTT. It translates to CASSYGDREGNTIYF.

The table lists this clonotype with many counts. This sequence joins TRBV7-2 and TRBJ1-3; D is unclear. CDR3 length: 12 residues. V lost 5 bases to trimming and J lost 9 bases, with 11 bases between them. Looked up from germline, CDR1 is SGHTA and CDR2 is FQGNSA. The CDR3 coding sequence is TGTGCCAGCAGCCTCTCCGGAGCCACCATATATTTT. As protein: CASSLSGATIYF. Drawing the rest from reference TRBV7-2 and TRBJ1-3, the complete variable domain is GAGVSQSPSNKVTEKGKDVELRCDPISGHTALYWYRQSLGQGLEFLIYFQGNSAPDKSGLPSDRFSAERTGGSVSTLTIQRTQQEDSAVYLCASSLSGATIYFGEGSWLTVV.

The rearrangement joins TRBV5-1 to TRBJ1-1; D possibly corresponds to TRBD1 (5 bases). From germline, CDR1 is SGHRS and CDR2 YFSETQ. CDR3 size: 16 residues. Deletions cut 4 bases from V and 5 bases from J, with 21 bases between. The CDR3: CASSPGVPGARTEAFF. CDR3 coding DNA: TGCGCCAGCAGCCCCGGAGTACCCGGGGCTAGGACTGAAGCTTTCTTT.

This clonotype was found once. A clone one base away is much larger, so this may be a read error. CDR3 sequence reads: CASSLGGQGDTEASF. CDR3 DNA: TGTGCCAGCAGCTTAGGGGGACAGGGGGACACTGAAGCTTCCTTT. The chain employs TRBV7-9 and TRBJ1-1; 11 nucleotides agree with TRBD1. CDR3 length equals 15 residues. From germline, CDR1 is SEHNR and CDR2 FQNEAQ (reference sequence). The whole variable domain, filled in from reference TRBV7-9 and TRBJ1-1, reads DTGVSQNPRHKITKRGQNVTFRCDPISEHNRLYWYRQTLGQGPEFLTYFQNEAQLEKSRLLSDRFSAERPKGSFSTLEIQRTEQGDSAMYLCASSLGGQGDTEASFGQGTRLTVV.